These T cell receptor beta chains were read from a single sample in a study of PD-1 blockade in classical Hodgkin lymphoma. This table comes from immunoSEQ multiplex PCR, and its TCRdb copy is limited to in-frame clones, with some not included. The sample records 9,000 to 13,000 clones, 60% to 85% being singletons. Sample: peripheral blood mononuclear cells (PBMCs), taken at baseline. The origin of the receptors is a human donor with classical Hodgkin lymphoma. CDR3s include the opening cysteine and the closing phenylalanine or tryptophan. D genes are given only for firm matches. Clone size is stated in some rows and not others, as once, few, many or a class when expanded.

V: TRBV9; J: TRBJ2-5; D: NA; size: NA; CDR3: CASSVDVWETQYF; DNA: TGTGCCAGCAGCGTAGACGTATGGGAGACCCAGTACTTC
V: TRBV4-2; J: TRBJ2-5; D: TRBD1; size: medium-sized; CDR3: CASSVSGTGMSEGTQYF; DNA: TGTGCCAGCAGCGTTTCCGGGACAGGGATGTCGGAGGGGACCCAGTACTTC
V: TRBV6-1; J: TRBJ2-7; D: NA; size: NA; CDR3: CASRTPGAYEQYF; DNA: TGTGCCAGCCGAACCCCAGGGGCCTACGAGCAGTACTTC
V: TRBV11-2; J: TRBJ2-1; D: NA; size: NA; CDR3: CASIKAGGESYNEQFF; DNA: TGTGCCAGCATCAAAGCGGGCGGGGAGTCCTACAATGAGCAGTTCTTC
V: TRBV11-2; J: TRBJ2-7; D: NA; size: NA; CDR3: CASSSGMTPTYEQYF; DNA: TGTGCCAGCAGCTCCGGCATGACGCCGACCTACGAGCAGTACTTC
V: TRBV19; J: TRBJ2-1; D: TRBD2; size: NA; CDR3: CASSIEGGISSSYNEQFF; DNA: TGTGCCAGTAGTATAGAGGGAGGGATTTCTAGCTCCTACAATGAGCAGTTCTTC
V: TRBV5-4; J: TRBJ2-7; D: NA; size: once; CDR3: CASSFGRQAPYEQYF; DNA: TGTGCCAGCAGCTTTGGACGACAGGCACCCTACGAGCAGTACTTC
V: TRBV15; J: TRBJ2-3; D: TRBD2; size: NA; CDR3: CATSRDSLAGGVGTDTQYF; DNA: TGTGCCACCAGCAGAGATAGCCTAGCGGGAGGTGTGGGCACAGATACGCAGTATTTT
V: TRBV9; J: TRBJ1-1; D: TRBD1; size: NA; CDR3: CASSLRQGNTEAFF; DNA: TGTGCCAGCAGCTTACGACAGGGGAACACTGAAGCTTTCTTT
V: TRBV7-4; J: TRBJ1-3; D: NA; size: NA; CDR3: CASSGETVRRNTIYF; DNA: TGTGCCAGCAGCGGGGAGACGGTACGGAGAAACACCATATATTTT
V: TRBV20-1; J: TRBJ2-1; D: NA; size: NA; CDR3: CSARDNEQFF; DNA: TGCAGTGCTAGGGACAATGAGCAGTTCTTC
V: TRBV5-6; J: TRBJ1-3; D: TRBD1; size: few; CDR3: CASSSTGGWAIYF; DNA: TGTGCCAGCAGCTCCACAGGGGGCTGGGCCATATATTTT
V: TRBV2; J: TRBJ2-7; D: TRBD1; size: few; CDR3: CASSEPRGQDSYEQYF; DNA: TGTGCCAGCAGTGAACCAAGGGGACAGGACTCCTACGAGCAGTACTTC
V: TRBV10-3; J: TRBJ1-4; D: NA; size: NA; CDR3: CAISESQSEKLFF; DNA: TGTGCCATCAGTGAGTCGCAGAGCGAAAAACTGTTTTTT
V: TRBV9; J: TRBJ2-5; D: NA; size: NA; CDR3: CASSVESSWETQYF; DNA: TGTGCCAGCAGCGTAGAGTCTAGCTGGGAGACCCAGTACTTC
V: TRBV19; J: TRBJ1-1; D: NA; size: few; CDR3: CASSIWSEAFF; DNA: TGTGCCAGTAGTATTTGGAGTGAAGCTTTCTTT
V: TRBV27; J: TRBJ2-3; D: TRBD2; size: NA; CDR3: CASTAVAGGPGDTQYF; DNA: TGTGCCAGCACGGCCGTAGCGGGAGGGCCGGGGGATACGCAGTATTTT
V: TRBV27; J: TRBJ2-5; D: TRBD1; size: NA; CDR3: CASSLDRGLWETQYF; DNA: TGTGCCAGCAGTCTGGACAGGGGGTTATGGGAGACCCAGTACTTC
V: TRBV7-2; J: TRBJ2-1; D: NA; size: few; CDR3: CASSLVDEQFF; DNA: TGTGCCAGCAGCTTAGTGGATGAGCAGTTCTTC
V: TRBV4-1; J: TRBJ2-2; D: TRBD2; size: few; CDR3: CASRLAETNTGELFF; DNA: TGCGCCAGCAGACTAGCGGAGACGAACACCGGGGAGCTGTTTTTT
V: TRBV19; J: TRBJ2-2; D: NA; size: NA; CDR3: CASSTQGTYTGELFF; DNA: TGTGCCAGTAGTACCCAGGGGACTTACACCGGGGAGCTGTTTTTT
V: TRBV5-1; J: TRBJ2-2; D: TRBD1; size: NA; CDR3: CASRPPRTGGETGELFF; DNA: TGCGCCAGCAGGCCCCCCAGGACAGGGGGAGAAACCGGGGAGCTGTTTTTT
V: TRBV7-9; J: TRBJ2-3; D: TRBD2; size: NA; CDR3: CASSLGTSGGTDTQYF; DNA: TGTGCCAGCAGCTTAGGGACTAGCGGGGGCACAGATACGCAGTATTTT
V: TRBV18; J: TRBJ2-7; D: NA; size: NA; CDR3: CASSPTDNEQYF; DNA: TGTGCCAGCTCACCAACGGACAACGAGCAGTACTTC
V: TRBV27; J: TRBJ2-7; D: TRBD2; size: few; CDR3: CASSFGTSGSYEQYF; DNA: TGTGCCAGCAGTTTCGGGACTAGCGGGAGTTACGAGCAGTACTTC